The clone carrying this TCR beta chain has only one observation. These data come from a study of siplizumab effects on memory and regulatory T cells. Libraries were prepared by immunoSEQ multiplex PCR; TCRdb keeps only in-frame clonotypes and omits some of them. This table has around 100,000 clones, 94% appearing once. The CDR3 has 18 residues. The V segment lost 0 bases and the J segment 1 base; nucleotides outside the gene matches: 10. Per the germline V gene, CDR1 is PRHDT and CDR2 is FYEKMQ (reference sequence). The chain links TRBV13 to TRBJ2-7, with 9 bases fitting TRBD2. Sequenced sample: non-Treg CD4+ T cells sorted from blood. The receptor was isolated from a human donor in good health. CDR3 nucleotide sequence: TGTGCCAGCAGCTTAGGTTCGCTAGCGGGAAAGGAATCCTACGAGCAGTACTTC. Protein: CASSLGSLAGKESYEQYF.